This T cell receptor beta chain was sequenced for a study of cytomegalovirus exposure and HLA in healthy donors. Study in general: Roughly 80 million unique TCRs from HLA-typed donors made up an early data release. Of the donors genotyped, several hundred in all, less than 90% fell in the Caucasian-associated ancestry cluster. Study findings and constraints: Earlier findings revealed that most TCR beta V segments proved productive either about 87% or about 30% of the time.

13 Jbeta primers and 60 Vbeta primers were used for the PCR. Assay: immunoSEQ multiplex PCR; the TCRdb copy retains only in-frame clones and omits some. The profile shows roughly 200,000 clones, under 85% of them singletons. The sample holds a few counts of this clone. What it recognizes is unknown. Between the trimmed V and J ends, which lost 11 bases and 6 bases, there was a span of 23 bases. The germline gives CDR1 MNHEY, CDR2 SMNVEV (reference sequence). This CDR3 has 14 residues. The chain links TRBV27 to TRBJ2-7, with a tentative D call TRBD1 (5 bases). Sequences were obtained from PBMCs. This receptor was obtained from a man aged 50-60 years in good health and CMV-seronegative. The CDR3 sequence: CASSPAGQAGEQYF. The CDR3 region has the DNA TGTGCCTCGTCCCCCGCAGGGCAGGCCGGCGAGCAGTACTTC.